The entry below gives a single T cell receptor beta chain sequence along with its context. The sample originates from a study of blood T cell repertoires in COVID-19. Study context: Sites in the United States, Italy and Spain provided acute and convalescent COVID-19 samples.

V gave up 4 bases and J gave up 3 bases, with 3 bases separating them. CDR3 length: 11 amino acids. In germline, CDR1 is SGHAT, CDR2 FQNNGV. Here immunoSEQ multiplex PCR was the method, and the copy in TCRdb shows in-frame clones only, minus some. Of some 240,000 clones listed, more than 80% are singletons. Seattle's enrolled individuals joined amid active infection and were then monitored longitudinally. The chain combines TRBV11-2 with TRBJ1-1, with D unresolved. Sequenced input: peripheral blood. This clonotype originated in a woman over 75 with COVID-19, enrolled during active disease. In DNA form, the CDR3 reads TGTGCCAGCAGCTCCTACACTGAAGCTTTCTTT. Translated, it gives CASSSYTEAFF.